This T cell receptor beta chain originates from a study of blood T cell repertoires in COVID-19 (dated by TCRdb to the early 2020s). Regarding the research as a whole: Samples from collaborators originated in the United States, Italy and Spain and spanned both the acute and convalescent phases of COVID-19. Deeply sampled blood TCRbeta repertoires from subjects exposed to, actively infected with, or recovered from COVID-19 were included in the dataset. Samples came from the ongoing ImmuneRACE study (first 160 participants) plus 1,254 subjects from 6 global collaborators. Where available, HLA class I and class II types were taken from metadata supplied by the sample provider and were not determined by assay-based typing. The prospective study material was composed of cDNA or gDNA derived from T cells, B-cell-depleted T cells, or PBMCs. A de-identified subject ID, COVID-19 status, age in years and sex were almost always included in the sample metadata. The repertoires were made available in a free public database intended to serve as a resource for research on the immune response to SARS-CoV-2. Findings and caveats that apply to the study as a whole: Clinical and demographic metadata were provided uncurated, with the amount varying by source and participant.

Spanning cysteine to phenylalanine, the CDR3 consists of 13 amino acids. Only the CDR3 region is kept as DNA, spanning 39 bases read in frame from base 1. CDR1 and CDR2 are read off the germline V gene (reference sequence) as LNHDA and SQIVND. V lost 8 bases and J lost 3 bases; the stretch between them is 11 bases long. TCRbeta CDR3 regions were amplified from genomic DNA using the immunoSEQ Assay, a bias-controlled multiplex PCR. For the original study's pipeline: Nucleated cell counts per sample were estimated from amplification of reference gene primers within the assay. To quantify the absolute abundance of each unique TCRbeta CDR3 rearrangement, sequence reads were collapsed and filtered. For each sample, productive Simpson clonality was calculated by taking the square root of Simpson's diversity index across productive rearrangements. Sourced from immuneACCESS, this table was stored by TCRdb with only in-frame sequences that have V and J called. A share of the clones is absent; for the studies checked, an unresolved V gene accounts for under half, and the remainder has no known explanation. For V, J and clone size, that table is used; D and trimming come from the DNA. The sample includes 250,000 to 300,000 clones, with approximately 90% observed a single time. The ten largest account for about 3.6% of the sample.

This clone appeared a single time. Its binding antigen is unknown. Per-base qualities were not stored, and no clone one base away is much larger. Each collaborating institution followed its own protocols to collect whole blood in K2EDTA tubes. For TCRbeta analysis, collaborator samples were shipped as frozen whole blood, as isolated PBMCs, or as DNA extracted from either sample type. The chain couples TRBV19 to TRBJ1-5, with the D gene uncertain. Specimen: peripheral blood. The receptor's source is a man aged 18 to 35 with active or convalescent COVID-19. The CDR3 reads CASAGQINQPQHF. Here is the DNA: TGTGCCAGTGCTGGGCAGATCAATCAGCCCCAGCATTTT.